The 21 T cell receptor beta chains listed next were all sequenced from one sample in a study of T cell responses to AZD1222 COVID-19 vaccine. Method: immunoSEQ multiplex PCR; TCRdb's copy keeps in-frame clones and lacks some. The table has about 140,000 clones, 70% to 90% seen once. The sequencing used peripheral blood, collected on day 0 of AZD1222 vaccination. The receptors derive from an adult in good health.

This clone showed up just a few times. The chain carries TRBV20-1 and TRBJ2-1; 8 bases match TRBD2. Germline V gene sequence: CDR1 DFQATT, CDR2 SNEGSKA (reference sequence). With 3 bases clipped from V and 0 bases from J, the junction kept 4 bases outside the gene matches. CDR3 length: 15 residues. CDR3 nucleotides: TGCAGTGCTAGTAACCGGGGGGGCTCCTACAATGAGCAGTTCTTC. It yields the protein CSASNRGGSYNEQFF.

The rearrangement links TRBV6-5 to TRBJ1-6; D is undetermined. The CDR3 spans 15 residues. Trimming left V 0 bases short and J 7 bases short, with 10 bases between. CDR1 is MNHEY and CDR2 is SVGAGI in the germline V gene. The CDR3 sequence is CASSYSKGWNSPLHF. CDR3 DNA sequence: TGTGCCAGCAGTTACTCGAAAGGTTGGAATTCACCCCTCCACTTT.

The chain recombines TRBV3-1 (or the pseudogene TRBV3-2) with TRBJ1-2; 8 bases fit TRBD1. This CDR3 spans 14 amino acids. Germline V lookup: CDR1 LGHDT, CDR2 YNNKEL (reference sequence). With V trimmed by 0 bases and J by 7 bases, 4 bases remained unmatched. The CDR3 reads CASSQDSGGSGYTF. The CDR3 DNA follows: TGTGCCAGCAGCCAAGATTCAGGGGGCTCTGGCTACACCTTC.

The chain combines TRBV11-3 with TRBJ2-3; perhaps TRBD2 as D (6 bases). Germline V gene data show CDR1 as SGHNT and CDR2 as YENEEA. Deletions cut 5 bases from V and 2 bases from J, with 11 bases between. The CDR3 runs 14 residues. This chain's CDR3 is CASSPRGTTDTQYF. Here the CDR3 DNA reads TGTGCCAGCAGCCCCCGCGGGACCACAGATACGCAGTATTTT. The full variable domain, its missing parts supplied by reference TRBV11-3 and TRBJ2-3, is EAGVVQSPRYKIIEKKQPVAFWCNPISGHNTLYWYLQNLGQGPELLIRYENEEAVDDSQLPKDRFSAERLKGVDSTLKIQPAELGDSAVYLCASSPRGTTDTQYFGPGTRLTVL.

This chain joins TRBV29-1 and TRBJ2-7; D not resolved. V was trimmed by 5 bases and J by 7 bases, leaving 15 bases between them. The CDR3 runs 12 residues. Germline lookup yields CDR1 SQVTM and CDR2 ANQGSEA. The chain's CDR3 is CSVLGPGGEQYF. The CDR3 DNA sequence: TGCAGCGTTCTAGGACCAGGTGGAGAGCAGTACTTC.

The DNA of the CDR3 is TGTGCCAGCACGGTTGCGGGAACCGGGGAGCTGTTTTTT. The encoded protein is CASTVAGTGELFF. The chain carries TRBV6-5 and TRBJ2-2, with TRBD2 as a possible D gene (6 bases). Germline V gene sequence: CDR1 MNHEY, CDR2 SVGAGI. The CDR3 loop spans 13 amino acids. The V end was cut by 7 bases, the J end by 5 bases, with 11 bases between.

The chain employs TRBV6-6 and TRBJ1-5, with 7 bases matching TRBD1. Losses at the gene ends were 5 bases for V and 4 bases for J; bases not matched to a gene: 8. This CDR3 contains 15 residues. Germline V lookup: CDR1 MNHNY, CDR2 SVGAGI (reference sequence). CDR3 in amino acids: CASSLSDRANQPQHF. In DNA form, the CDR3 reads TGTGCCAGCAGTCTCAGCGACAGGGCTAATCAGCCCCAGCATTTT.

This clone came up a few times. The rearrangement links TRBV5-4 to TRBJ2-3; 13 bases align to TRBD2. CDR1 SGHNT and CDR2 YYREEE come from the germline V gene (reference sequence). The V and J ends lost 4 bases and 3 bases, in that order; junction bases with no gene match: 5. This CDR3 spans 16 amino acids. The chain's CDR3 is CASSRTSGSSTDTQYF. The CDR3 DNA reads as TGTGCCAGCAGCCGGACTAGCGGGAGCTCGACAGATACGCAGTATTTT.

This chain uses TRBV5-4 with TRBJ2-3; TRBD2 aligns across 10 bases. Germline trimming cut 4 bases from V and 1 base from J; bases unmatched to any gene: 6. Germline-derived CDR1 and CDR2 are SGHNT and YYREEE (reference sequence). The CDR3 covers 16 residues. The CDR3 DNA reads TGTGCCAGCAGCCCTCAGCGGGGGGGCCGCACAGATACGCAGTATTTT. Protein product: CASSPQRGGRTDTQYF.

The gene calls are TRBV7-8 and TRBJ1-2; TRBD1 matches at 7 bases. Germline trimming cut 0 bases from V and 4 bases from J; bases unmatched to any gene: 2. Germline assignment: CDR1 SGHVS and CDR2 FQNEAQ. The CDR3 has 14 residues. The CDR3 region is CASSLAPGGYGYTF. The CDR3 DNA reads as TGTGCCAGCAGCTTAGCACCAGGGGGCTATGGCTACACCTTC. The full variable domain, with the rest looked up from reference TRBV7-8 and TRBJ1-2, is GAGVSQSPRYKVAKRGQDVALRCDPISGHVSLFWYQQALGQGPEFLTYFQNEAQLDKSGLPSDRFFAERPEGSVSTLKIQRTQQEDSAVYLCASSLAPGGYGYTFGSGTRLTVV.

This chain uses TRBV20-1 with TRBJ1-2; unclear D gene. CDR3 size: 11 residues. Trimming left V 5 bases short and J 7 bases short, with 11 bases between. CDR1 and CDR2 (germline): DFQATT, SNEGSKA (reference sequence). The CDR3 bases are TGCAGTGCTGCCAGACAAGCTGGCTACACCTTC. The encoded protein is CSAARQAGYTF.

The rearrangement joins TRBV6-1 to TRBJ2-7; perhaps TRBD2 as D (5 bases). The germline gives CDR1 MNHNS, CDR2 SASEGT. V lost 2 bases and J 3 bases, leaving 14 bases between the germline ends. This CDR3 contains 15 residues. CDR3: CASSERAGGSYEQYF. The CDR3 bases are TGTGCCAGCAGTGAACGGGCAGGAGGTAGCTACGAGCAGTACTTC.

This chain joins TRBV19 and TRBJ2-1, with D maybe TRBD2 (6 bases). The V end was cut by 2 bases, the J end by 10 bases, with 6 bases between. CDR1 is LNHDA, CDR2 SQIVND, per germline (reference sequence). The CDR3 has 11 amino acids. The CDR3 protein is CASSISGEQFF. For the CDR3, the DNA is TGTGCCAGTAGTATAAGCGGGGAGCAGTTCTTC.

The gene calls are TRBV6-2 or TRBV6-3 and TRBJ1-6; D is ambiguous. Germline CDR1 is MNHEY and CDR2 is SVGEGT. The CDR3 is 13 residues long. Trimming removed 4 bases at V and 7 bases at J, with 8 bases between. The CDR3 sequence: CASSWADNSPLHF. CDR3 bases: TGTGCCAGCAGTTGGGCAGACAATTCACCCCTCCACTTT.

This chain connects TRBV18 to TRBJ2-2; weak D call: TRBD1 (5 bases). V gave up 6 bases and J gave up 7 bases, with 15 bases separating them. Germline assignment: CDR1 KGHSH and CDR2 LQKENI. CDR3 length: 14 amino acids. This chain's CDR3 is CASSLSGRVGELFF. In nucleotides, the CDR3 is TGTGCCAGCTCGCTTTCAGGGCGAGTCGGGGAGCTGTTTTTT.

The genes are TRBV7-8 and TRBJ2-7, with D possibly matching TRBD1 (5 bases). The CDR3 is made up of 15 amino acids. Germline lookup yields CDR1 SGHVS and CDR2 FQNEAQ. Trimming removed 4 bases at V and 0 bases at J, with 13 bases between. The CDR3 DNA follows: TGTGCCAGCAGCTCCAATATCGACAGCTCCTACGAGCAGTACTTC. This sequence encodes CASSSNIDSSYEQYF.

V gene TRBV19 combines with J gene TRBJ2-7, with a weak D call TRBD1 (5 bases). Germline V gene lookup returns CDR1 LNHDA and CDR2 SQIVND (reference sequence). The ends were cut back, 3 bases at V and 7 bases at J, with 19 bases in the middle. The CDR3 totals 15 residues. The CDR3 protein is CASSIMDTGVGEQYF. CDR3 sequence (DNA): TGTGCCAGTAGTATTATGGATACAGGTGTGGGAGAGCAGTACTTC. Based on the CDR3 plus reference TRBV19 and TRBJ2-7, the full variable domain is DGGITQSPKYLFRKEGQNVTLSCEQNLNHDAMYWYRQDPGQGLRLIYYSQIVNDFQKGDIAEGYSVSREKKESFPLTVTSAQKNPTAFYLCASSIMDTGVGEQYFGPGTRLTVT.

The V gene is TRBV9, the J gene TRBJ2-1; TRBD2 agrees at 10 bases. J was trimmed by 0 bases and V by 3 bases; bases with no gene match: 6. The CDR3 is made up of 17 amino acids. In germline, CDR1 is SGDLS, CDR2 YYNGEE. The CDR3 region is CASSETSGPTSYNEQFF. CDR3 DNA: TGTGCCAGCAGCGAGACTAGCGGGCCCACCTCCTACAATGAGCAGTTCTTC. Supplemented by reference TRBV9 and TRBJ2-1, the full variable domain reads DSGVTQTPKHLITATGQRVTLRCSPRSGDLSVYWYQQSLDQGLQFLIQYYNGEERAKGNILERFSAQQFPDLHSELNLSSLELGDSALYFCASSETSGPTSYNEQFFGPGTRLTVL.

The J gene is TRBJ2-7, the V gene TRBV28; 11 bases match TRBD2. Germline V gene sequence: CDR1 MDHEN, CDR2 SYDVKM. The V and J ends lost 2 bases and 0 bases, in that order; junction bases with no gene match: 3. This CDR3 region has 16 residues. Here the CDR3 reads CASSLGTSGSSYEQYF. The CDR3 coding sequence is TGTGCCAGCAGTTTAGGGACTAGCGGTTCCTCCTACGAGCAGTACTTC.

This chain joins TRBV7-9 and TRBJ1-2, with D tentatively TRBD1 (5 bases). Trimming shortened V by 5 bases and J by 6 bases, and 16 bases separated the two germline ends. The CDR3 consists of 14 residues. From germline, CDR1 is SEHNR and CDR2 FQNEAQ (reference sequence). In nucleotides, the CDR3 is TGTGCCAGCAGCCAAGGAGGGACTTATGATGGCTACACCTTC. Amino acids: CASSQGGTYDGYTF.

This clone was detected only a few times. V gene TRBV13 combines with J gene TRBJ1-3; 7 nucleotides line up with TRBD1. CDR3 length: 14 amino acids. V shed 5 bases, J shed 4 bases, and the junction held 5 bases outside the gene matches. Per germline, CDR1 PRHDT and CDR2 FYEKMQ (reference sequence). CDR3 nucleotides: TGTGCCAGCAGCGTCGGGACAGCCGGAAACACCATATATTTT. It yields the protein CASSVGTAGNTIYF. The variable domain in full, completed from reference TRBV13 and TRBJ1-3, reads AAGVIQSPRHLIKEKRETATLKCYPIPRHDTVYWYQQGPGQDPQFLISFYEKMQSDKGSIPDRFSAQQFSDYHSELNMSSLELGDSALYFCASSVGTAGNTIYFGEGSWLTVV.